This T cell receptor (beta chain) emerged from a study of blood T cell repertoires in COVID-19. About the research overall: Acute-phase and convalescent COVID-19 samples originated in the United States, Italy and Spain. Sample material is recorded as cDNA or gDNA derived from T cells, B-cell-depleted T cells, or PBMCs.

Authors' analysis steps: Estimates of nucleated cell counts were drawn from the amplification of reference gene primers. Clones were read by immunoSEQ multiplex PCR, and TCRdb kept only the in-frame ones, dropping some. That table furnishes V, J and clone size, whereas the DNA furnished D and trimming. The sample has approximately 280,000 clones, approximately 90% seen once. The germline gives CDR1 LNHDA, CDR2 SQIVND (reference sequence). Trimming left V 6 bases short and J 1 base short, with 15 bases between. This CDR3 spans 15 amino acids. This clonotype was sampled from a man aged 40-50 years with acute or convalescent COVID-19. The sequencing sample was made of peripheral blood. The chain combines TRBV19 with TRBJ1-1; D not resolved. The CDR3 DNA is TGTGCCAGTAGCTTTTATGGAGGAAAGAACACTGAAGCTTTCTTT. Amino acids: CASSFYGGKNTEAFF.